This passage covers 5 T cell receptor beta chains from one sample sequenced in a study of T cells in Graves' hyperthyroidism and ophthalmopathy. Using RNA transcripts as the source, TCR beta CDR3 regions were amplified. First-round RT-PCR of the TCR CDR3 relied on the HTBI primer set. TCRdb recomputed calls from the multiplex PCR reads with MiXCR, one row per CDR3 protein. This table holds 550,000 to 850,000 distinct CDR3 sequences, roughly 20% found once. Sequencing input: blood. Every receptor here comes from a woman aged 50 to 60 with Graves' hyperthyroidism that later progressed to Graves' ophthalmopathy.

This clonotype was found many times. The CDR3 region is CASSIGQGYGYTF. CDR3 sequence (DNA): TGTGCCAGCAGCATAGGACAGGGGTATGGCTACACCTTC. The rearrangement joins TRBV3-1 to TRBJ1-2, with TRBD1 identical over 9 bases. From germline, CDR1 is LGHDT and CDR2 YNNKEL (reference sequence). The CDR3 extends over 13 amino acids. V was pared by 5 bases and J by 5 bases, with 3 bases of the junction left unmatched.

This clonotype was counted many times. This chain joins TRBV5-5 and TRBJ1-1; 7 bases are shared with TRBD1. Losses at the gene ends were 2 bases for V and 2 bases for J; bases not matched to a gene: 12. The CDR3 runs 17 residues. Germline V gene lookup returns CDR1 SGHKS and CDR2 YYEKEE (reference sequence). The CDR3 here is CASSLIDRVAVNTEAFF. The CDR3 DNA sequence: TGTGCCAGCAGCTTAATAGACAGGGTGGCTGTTAACACTGAAGCTTTCTTT.

This clonotype occurred many times. The gene calls are TRBV7-9 and TRBJ2-3, with D possibly being TRBD1 or TRBD2 (5 bases each). The CDR3 is 12 amino acids. Germline assignment: CDR1 SEHNR and CDR2 FQNEAQ (reference sequence). Trimming left V 7 bases short and J 8 bases short, with 13 bases between. The CDR3 bases are TGTGCCAGCACCATTGGGGACGGTACGCAGTATTTT. Encoded protein: CASTIGDGTQYF. Complete variable domain (other parts from reference TRBV7-9 and TRBJ2-3): DTGVSQNPRHKITKRGQNVTFRCDPISEHNRLYWYRQTLGQGPEFLTYFQNEAQLEKSRLLSDRFSAERPKGSFSTLEIQRTEQGDSAMYLCASTIGDGTQYFGPGTRLTVL.

V is TRBV19 and J is TRBJ2-1; D is uncertain. The CDR3 is made up of 15 amino acids. Germline-derived CDR1 and CDR2 are LNHDA and SQIVND (reference sequence). With 9 bases removed from V and 2 bases from J, the gap between germline ends came to 17 bases. In nucleotides, the CDR3 is TGTGCCAGCAGAAGGACGGTTCGGGCCTACAATGAGCAGTTCTTC. This codes for CASRRTVRAYNEQFF.

V usage is TRBV7-9 and J usage is TRBJ2-7; the D gene could be TRBD1 or TRBD2 (5 bases each). Trimming cost V 5 bases and J 3 bases, with 17 bases left between them. The CDR3 is 15 amino acids. Germline CDR1 reads SEHNR; CDR2 reads FQNEAQ (reference sequence). For the CDR3, the DNA is TGTGCCAGCAGCCTACCCGGAGCGAGGGGCTACGAGCAGTACTTC. Its protein product is CASSLPGARGYEQYF.